This record covers a single TCR beta chain. Its antigen is as yet unknown. This CDR3 has 11 amino acids. Per germline, CDR1 SNHLY and CDR2 FYNNEI. cDNA for each sample came from eight separate reactions. Template switching incorporated UMIs with a 6-nucleotide sample barcode. TCRdb derives one entry per CDR3 protein from the 5' RACE reads, leaving out DNA. The table for this sample gives fewer than 350,000 distinct CDR3 sequences. The data derive from a study of monozygotic twins with inflammatory bowel disease. Study-wide results and limits: Twins classed as concordant or discordant showed no difference in repertoire similarity, possibly from limited power. Variability may have been added to patient repertoires by differing immunosuppressive treatments.

The specimen was blood. The chain links TRBV2 to TRBJ2-1; TCRdb calls TRBD2, which cannot be checked without DNA. The receptor comes from a human donor with ulcerative colitis or Crohn's disease, or a healthy co-twin of an affected twin (not recorded which). CDR3 in amino acids: CASSGRDPQFF. The full variable domain, completed using reference TRBV2 and TRBJ2-1, is EPEVTQTPSHQVTQMGQEVILRCVPISNHLYFYWYRQILGQKVEFLVSFYNNEISEKSEIFDDQFSVERPDGSNFTLKIRSTKLEDSAMYFCASSGRDPQFFGPGTRLTVL.